Detailed here is one T cell receptor beta chain. Here immunoSEQ multiplex PCR was the method, and the copy in TCRdb shows in-frame clones only, minus some. There are about 200,000 clones in the sample; around 88% occur only once, and 4.5% to 7% lies in the top ten. This CDR3 region has 14 residues. Germline V gives CDR1 SGHRS, CDR2 YFSETQ. V shed 5 bases and J shed 0 bases, with 10 bases lying between them. The sample originates from a study of blood T cell repertoires in COVID-19. The sample comprised PBMCs or T cells enriched from blood (not recorded which). This chain links TRBV5-1 with TRBJ2-3; TRBD1 might be the D (5 bases). The source is a man in his forties or fifties with acute COVID-19. The CDR3 nucleotides are TGCGCCAGCAGTCCTGGGGCTAGCACAGATACGCAGTATTTT. It encodes CASSPGASTDTQYF.